The 14 T cell receptor beta chains below were found in one sample sequenced in a study of T-cell reconstitution after alpha-beta-depleted transplantation in children. Preparation of the TCRbeta library used unique molecular identifiers. Each CDR3 protein gets one entry after TCRdb re-called the PCR reads with MiXCR. The top ten hold 12% to 15% of the sample, which has fewer than 700,000 distinct CDR3 sequences, about 23% seen once. The sequencing used PBMCs, mostly from graft donor cells, collected 360 days after TCRalphabeta/CD19-depleted stem cell transplant. The receptors stem from a boy younger than two who had a stem cell transplant for acute myeloid leukemia, so the T cells may come from the graft donor.

At least ten counts were recorded for this clonotype. The chain combines TRBV4-3 with TRBJ1-1, with D unresolved. The CDR3 is 17 amino acids. Trimming removed 0 bases from V and 3 bases from J, with 17 bases in between. The germline V gene has CDR1 LGHNA and CDR2 YSLEER. CDR3 protein: CASSQEGFPSRDTEAFF. CDR3 DNA: TGCGCCAGCAGCCAAGAGGGTTTTCCAAGTCGGGACACTGAAGCTTTCTTT.

This chain links TRBV25-1 with TRBJ2-3, with no clear D. Trimming took off 1 base at V and 3 bases at J, with 8 bases between the two ends. In germline, CDR1 is MGHDK, CDR2 SYGVNS. The CDR3 length is 14 residues. For the CDR3, the DNA is TGTGCCAGCAGTGAATCCCAGGTAACAGATACGCAGTATTTT. Translating gives CASSESQVTDTQYF.

This sequence joins TRBV20-1 and TRBJ2-6, with no clear D. The V end lost 1 base, the J end lost 0 bases, and 13 bases lay between the germline ends. CDR1 and CDR2 (germline): DFQATT, SNEGSKA (reference sequence). CDR3 length: 17 amino acids. CDR3 region: CSARGDRRASGANVLTF. CDR3 nucleotides: TGCAGTGCTAGAGGAGACCGAAGGGCCTCTGGGGCCAACGTCCTGACTTTC.

The V gene is TRBV10-3, the J gene TRBJ2-2, with D perhaps TRBD2 (7 bases). V lost 11 bases, J lost 2 bases, and 12 bases lay in between. The CDR3 spans 13 residues. The germline gives CDR1 ENHRY, CDR2 SYGVKD. CDR3 amino acids: CAASGGNTGELFF. The DNA of the CDR3 is TGTGCCGCCTCGGGGGGCAACACCGGGGAGCTGTTTTTT.

V gene TRBV10-2 combines with J gene TRBJ2-5; the D gene could be TRBD1 or TRBD2 (5 bases each). V was pared by 3 bases and J by 0 bases, with 11 bases between. Germline V lookup: CDR1 WSHSY, CDR2 SAAADI. CDR3 length equals 15 residues. CDR3 sequence reads: CASSEGDQYQETQYF. CDR3 DNA sequence: TGCGCCAGCAGTGAAGGGGACCAGTACCAAGAGACCCAGTACTTC.

In this sample, this clonotype turned up many times. V is TRBV20-1 and J is TRBJ2-3, with D unresolved. The V end lost 5 bases, the J end lost 2 bases, and 26 bases lay between the germline ends. There are 18 residues in the CDR3. Germline-derived CDR1 and CDR2 are DFQATT and SNEGSKA (reference sequence). CDR3 residues: CSARGGLLGVGNTDTQYF. Here the CDR3 DNA reads TGCAGTGCTCGCGGTGGTCTGCTCGGAGTTGGGAACACAGATACGCAGTATTTT.

The table lists this clonotype with a few counts. The chain couples TRBV28 to TRBJ2-5; D tentatively fits TRBD1 or TRBD2 (6 bases each). The CDR3 sequence is 15 residues long. V lost 5 bases, J lost 4 bases, and 17 bases lay in between. CDR1 is MDHEN, CDR2 SYDVKM, per germline. The CDR3: CASSVTGWRGETQYF. In nucleotides, the CDR3 is TGTGCCAGCAGTGTCACAGGGTGGCGGGGAGAGACCCAGTACTTC.

This clonotype was found a few times. The chain couples TRBV27 to TRBJ2-3; D not resolved. The CDR3 length is 15 residues. Germline CDR1 and CDR2: MNHEY and SMNVEV (reference sequence). V lost 4 bases, J lost 0 bases, and 11 bases lay in between. The CDR3 DNA follows: TGTGCCAGCAGTTGGGCAACTCGTAGCACAGATACGCAGTATTTT. Its translation: CASSWATRSTDTQYF.

There are many counts of this clonotype. V usage is TRBV10-3 and J usage is TRBJ2-1, with a possible D match to TRBD2 (6 bases). This CDR3 contains 13 residues. V gave up 6 bases and J gave up 7 bases, with 13 bases separating them. Per germline, CDR1 ENHRY and CDR2 SYGVKD. The CDR3: CAISGDSDNEQFF. Here the CDR3 DNA reads TGTGCCATCAGCGGGGACTCTGATAATGAGCAGTTCTTC.

In its sample, this clonotype was seen a few times. The gene calls are TRBV20-1 and TRBJ1-1; 11 bases are a match to TRBD1. The CDR3 spans 13 residues. The J segment lost 0 bases and the V segment lost 7 bases, leaving 1 base of the junction unmatched. Looked up from germline, CDR1 is DFQATT and CDR2 is SNEGSKA (reference sequence). The CDR3 nucleotides read TGCAGTGGGGACAGGGGGATGAACACTGAAGCTTTCTTT. It encodes CSGDRGMNTEAFF.

The rearrangement uses TRBV6-5 and TRBJ2-7; possibly TRBD2 for D (7 bases). Germline CDR1 and CDR2: MNHEY and SVGAGI. Trimming took 4 bases from V and 3 from J, leaving 19 bases between them. This CDR3 has 16 amino acids. In nucleotides, the CDR3 is TGTGCCAGCAGTTCAGGTCGGGGGGCAGGGGACTACGAGCAGTACTTC. Translating gives CASSSGRGAGDYEQYF.

This chain connects TRBV29-1 to TRBJ2-1, with TRBD2 as a possible D gene (5 bases). Germline V gene sequence: CDR1 SQVTM, CDR2 ANQGSEA. The CDR3 consists of 15 residues. The V end lost 6 bases, the J end lost 0 bases, and 15 bases lay between the germline ends. CDR3 DNA sequence: TGCAGCGTGAGTTTCCCGGGGAGCTCCTACAATGAGCAGTTCTTC. It translates to CSVSFPGSSYNEQFF.

The chain uses TRBV7-2 and TRBJ2-7; D is unresolved. The CDR3 sequence is 12 residues long. The ends were cut back, 4 bases at V and 5 bases at J, with 9 bases in the middle. Germline V gene lookup returns CDR1 SGHTA and CDR2 FQGNSA. The CDR3 here is CASSSRSHEQYF. The CDR3 bases are TGTGCCAGCAGCTCTAGGTCGCACGAGCAGTACTTC.

This chain joins TRBV12-3 or TRBV12-4 and TRBJ2-2, with D perhaps assigned TRBD1 or TRBD2 (5 bases each). CDR3 length: 15 residues. Trimming removed 3 bases from V and 6 bases from J, with 14 bases in between. DNA of the CDR3: TGTGCCAGCAGTTTGGGTGGGGGTGGGGCCGGGGAGCTGTTTTTT. It yields the protein CASSLGGGGAGELFF.